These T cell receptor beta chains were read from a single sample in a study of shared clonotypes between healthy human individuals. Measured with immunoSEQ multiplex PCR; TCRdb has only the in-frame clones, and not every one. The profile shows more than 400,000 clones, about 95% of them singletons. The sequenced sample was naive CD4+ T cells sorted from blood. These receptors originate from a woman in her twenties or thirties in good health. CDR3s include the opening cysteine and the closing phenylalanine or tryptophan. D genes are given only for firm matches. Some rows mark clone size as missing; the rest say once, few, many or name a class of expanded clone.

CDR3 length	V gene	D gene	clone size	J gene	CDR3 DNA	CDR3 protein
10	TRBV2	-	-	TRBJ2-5	TGTGCCAGCAACCGAGAGACCCAGTACTTC	CASNRETQYF
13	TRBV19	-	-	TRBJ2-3	TGTGCCAGTAGTAGTAGTAGGACAGATACGCAGTATTTT	CASSSSRTDTQYF
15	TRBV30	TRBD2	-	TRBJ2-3	TGTGCCTGGAGCCCGGGACTAGCGGGAGCTGATACGCAGTATTTT	CAWSPGLAGADTQYF
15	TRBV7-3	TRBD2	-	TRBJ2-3	TGTGCCAGCAGCTTGGCGGGAGAGAGCACAGATACGCAGTATTTT	CASSLAGESTDTQYF
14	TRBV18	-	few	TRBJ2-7	TGTGCCAGCTCACCCGGACAACCCTCCTACGAGCAGTACTTC	CASSPGQPSYEQYF
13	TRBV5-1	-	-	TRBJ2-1	TGCGCCAGCAGCGATCGGTCTGTCGATGAGCAGTTCTTC	CASSDRSVDEQFF
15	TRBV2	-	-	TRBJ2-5	TGTGCCAGCAGGGGAGGGGGAGGTTCCTGGGAGACCCAGTACTTC	CASRGGGGSWETQYF
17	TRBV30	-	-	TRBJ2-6	TGTGCCTGGAGTGTACTAGCCCTCAGCTCTGGGGCCAACGTCCTGACTTTC	CAWSVLALSSGANVLTF
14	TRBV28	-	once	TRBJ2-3	TGTGCCAGCAGTTTCCCAGGTCTCACAGATACGCAGTATTTT	CASSFPGLTDTQYF
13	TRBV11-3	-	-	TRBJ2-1	TGTGCCAGCAGCTCCCAGGCGGGCCGTGAGCAGTTCTTC	CASSSQAGREQFF
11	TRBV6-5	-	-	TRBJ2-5	TGTGCCAGCAGTGATAGGGGTACCCAGTACTTC	CASSDRGTQYF
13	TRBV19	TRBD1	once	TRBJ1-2	TGTGCCAGTCGGGACAGGGTGAACTATGGCTACACCTTC	CASRDRVNYGYTF